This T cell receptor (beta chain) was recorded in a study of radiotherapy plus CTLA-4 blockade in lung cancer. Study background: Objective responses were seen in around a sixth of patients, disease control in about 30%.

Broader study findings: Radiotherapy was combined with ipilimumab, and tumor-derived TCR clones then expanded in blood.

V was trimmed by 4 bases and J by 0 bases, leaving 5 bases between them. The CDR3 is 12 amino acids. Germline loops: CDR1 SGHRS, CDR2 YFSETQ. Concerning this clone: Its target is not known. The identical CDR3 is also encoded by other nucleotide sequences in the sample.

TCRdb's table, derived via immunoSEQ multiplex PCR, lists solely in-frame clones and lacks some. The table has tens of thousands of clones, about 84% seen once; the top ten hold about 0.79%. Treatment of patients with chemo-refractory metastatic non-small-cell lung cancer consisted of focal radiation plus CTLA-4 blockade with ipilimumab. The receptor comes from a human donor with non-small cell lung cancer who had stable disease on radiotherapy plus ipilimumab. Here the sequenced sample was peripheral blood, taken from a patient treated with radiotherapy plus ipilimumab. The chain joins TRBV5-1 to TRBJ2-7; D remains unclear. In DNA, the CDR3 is TGCGCCAGCAGCCGAGACTCCTACGAGCAGTACTTC. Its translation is CASSRDSYEQYF.